This T cell receptor (beta chain) was captured in a study of shared clonotypes between healthy human individuals. General study findings and limits: All-four-donor shared clonotypes had higher generation probabilities than non-shared clonotypes did. Specimens sampled were limited to blood, with tissue repertoires likely differing.

This CDR3 is 16 amino acids long. Germline V CDR1 and CDR2: WNHNN, SYGVQD (reference sequence). V was cut by 2 bases and J by 0 bases, with 14 bases left in between. As to this clone: Antigen unknown.

Data came from immunoSEQ multiplex PCR; TCRdb stores just in-frame clones and leaves some out. The sample lists approximately 1.4 million clones, roughly 98% occurring once. The sequenced sample was naive CD4+ T cells sorted from blood. Subset reported: CD45RA+ positively selected. The receptor was derived from a man in his thirties or forties in good health. The chain joins TRBV10-1 to TRBJ2-7; D is undetermined. For the CDR3, the DNA is TGCGCCAGCAGTGAGCGGATAGATCTAAGCTCCTACGAGCAGTACTTC. Amino acid sequence: CASSERIDLSSYEQYF.